The 16 T cell receptor beta chains below all came from one sample that was sequenced in a study of control samples from healthy donors and cancer patients. Data came from immunoSEQ multiplex PCR; TCRdb stores just in-frame clones and leaves some out. This table holds 130,000 or so clones, 70% to 90% found once. The specimen sequenced was blood. The receptors derive from a man aged 50 or older in good health.

The J gene is TRBJ1-1, the V gene TRBV4-1; D possibly corresponds to TRBD1 (5 bases). CDR1 and CDR2 (germline): MGHRA, YSYEKL. This CDR3 is built from 17 residues. V lost 5 bases and J 4 bases, leaving 23 bases between the germline ends. CDR3: CASSIRVQLRQGTEAFF. The CDR3 coding sequence is TGCGCCAGCAGCATCCGAGTACAGCTCCGGCAGGGCACTGAAGCTTTCTTT.

The rearrangement links TRBV6-6 to TRBJ2-7; the match to TRBD1 covers 11 bases. J gave up 2 bases and V 5 bases, and 11 bases lay outside the gene matches. The CDR3 consists of 17 residues. CDR1 MNHNY and CDR2 SVGAGI come from the germline V gene (reference sequence). CDR3 residues: CASSPRTGGNNPYEQYF. In DNA, the CDR3 is TGTGCCAGCAGTCCTCGGACAGGGGGCAATAATCCCTACGAGCAGTACTTC.

V usage is TRBV14 and J usage is TRBJ1-6; D gene ambiguous. Per the germline V gene, CDR1 is SGHDN and CDR2 is FVKESK. The length of the CDR3 is 14 residues. Trimming stripped 1 base from V and 5 bases from J, with 6 bases between. CDR3 bases: TGTGCCAGCAGCCAAGGGCAGAATAATTCACCCCTCCACTTT. Amino acids: CASSQGQNNSPLHF.

The gene calls are TRBV5-1 and TRBJ1-3; TRBD1 is a possible D gene (6 bases). The CDR3 contains 15 residues. Germline CDR1 and CDR2: SGHRS and YFSETQ. The V end was cut by 5 bases, the J end by 2 bases, with 14 bases between. The CDR3: CASSLTGTTGNTIYF. Written as DNA, the CDR3 is TGCGCCAGCAGTTTAACGGGGACAACTGGAAACACCATATATTTT.

This clone appeared once. The J gene is TRBJ1-2, the V gene TRBV27; D is perhaps TRBD1 (6 bases). The V gene lost 4 bases and the J gene lost 1 base, with 22 bases spanning the gap. This CDR3 has 18 amino acids. The V gene's germline CDR1 is MNHEY and CDR2 SMNVEV (reference sequence). The CDR3 loop is CASSSTGKKGVYNYGYTF. The CDR3, as DNA: TGTGCCAGCAGTTCTACAGGGAAAAAGGGGGTATATAACTATGGCTACACCTTC.

This clone was recorded only once. V usage is TRBV3-1 (or the pseudogene TRBV3-2) and J usage is TRBJ1-1; possible D gene TRBD1, 5 bases. The germline V gene encodes CDR1 LGHDT and CDR2 YNNKEL (reference sequence). The CDR3 runs to 17 residues. The ends were cut back, 0 bases at V and 0 bases at J, with 14 bases in the middle. CDR3 DNA sequence: TGTGCCAGCAGCCAAGATAAAGGAGACAGCATGAACACTGAAGCTTTCTTT. This gives the protein CASSQDKGDSMNTEAFF.

The rearrangement joins TRBV7-6 to TRBJ2-3; the D gene could be TRBD1 or TRBD2 (5 bases each). The ends were cut back, 5 bases at V and 2 bases at J, with 17 bases in the middle. The CDR3 runs 16 residues. Germline CDR1 is SGHVS and CDR2 is FNYEAQ. The CDR3 nucleotides read TGTGCCAGCAGCCTTGGGGCGGGCAAGTTCACAGATACGCAGTATTTT. Translation gives CASSLGAGKFTDTQYF.

The chain recombines TRBV5-1 with TRBJ2-1; D gene unclear. CDR1 is SGHRS, CDR2 YFSETQ, per germline. The CDR3 runs to 14 residues. The V gene lost 5 bases and the J gene lost 7 bases, with 16 bases spanning the gap. The CDR3 here is CASRRSSTVNEQFF. The CDR3 DNA follows: TGCGCCAGCAGAAGGAGCAGCACGGTGAATGAGCAGTTCTTC.

The J gene is TRBJ2-1, the V gene TRBV6-4; 7 nucleotides match TRBD2. CDR1 is MRHNA, CDR2 SNTAGT, per germline. CDR3 length: 16 residues. V was pared by 0 bases and J by 4 bases, with 6 bases of the junction left unmatched. The CDR3 spells CASSDSGGGTYNEQFF. DNA for the CDR3: TGTGCCAGCAGTGACTCGGGGGGGGGAACATACAATGAGCAGTTCTTC.

The chain uses TRBV15 and TRBJ1-4; 7 bases fit TRBD1. The V gene's germline CDR1 is LNHNV and CDR2 YYDKDF (reference sequence). Trimming at V came to 0 bases and at J to 7 bases, leaving 11 bases not matched to a gene. The CDR3 has 17 residues. The CDR3 nucleotides read TGTGCCACCAGCAGAGATTTGCAGGGGGAGTTTGGTGAAAAACTGTTTTTT. Its protein is CATSRDLQGEFGEKLFF.

The chain couples TRBV14 to TRBJ1-4; tentative D call: TRBD1 (5 bases). The germline V gene encodes CDR1 SGHDN and CDR2 FVKESK. The CDR3 is 13 residues long. The V end lost 4 bases, the J end lost 8 bases, and 11 bases lay between the germline ends. The CDR3 region is CASSLGVREKLFF. The DNA for the CDR3 is TGTGCCAGCAGCCTAGGGGTTAGGGAAAAACTGTTTTTT.

V gene TRBV30 combines with J gene TRBJ1-3; D uncertain. The germline gives CDR1 GTSNPN, CDR2 SVGIG (reference sequence). The CDR3 extends over 11 amino acids. V was pared by 5 bases and J by 2 bases, with 4 bases between. The CDR3 region is CAWGTGNTIYF. CDR3 bases: TGTGCCTGGGGGACTGGAAACACCATATATTTT.

This chain connects TRBV18 to TRBJ1-1; 8 positions agree with TRBD1. CDR1 and CDR2 from the germline V gene are KGHSH and LQKENI. The V gene end was trimmed by 4 bases and the J gene end by 4 bases; junction bases not matched to a gene: 5. The length of the CDR3 is 14 residues. CDR3 sequence (DNA): TGTGCCAGCTCACGCGGACAGGGTACCACTGAAGCTTTCTTT. Translating it yields CASSRGQGTTEAFF.

The V and J genes are TRBV15 and TRBJ2-1; no firm D call. Germline lookup yields CDR1 LNHNV and CDR2 YYDKDF (reference sequence). There are 13 residues in the CDR3. V was cut by 4 bases and J by 13 bases, with 17 bases left in between. The CDR3 loop is CATSTSAKFSQFF. The CDR3 DNA follows: TGTGCCACCAGCACCTCTGCGAAATTCAGCCAGTTCTTC.

The rearrangement uses TRBV7-6 and TRBJ2-1; the match to TRBD2 covers 12 bases. CDR3 length: 15 amino acids. Germline CDR1 and CDR2: SGHVS and FNYEAQ. Trimming at V came to 5 bases and at J to 3 bases, leaving 2 bases not matched to a gene. The CDR3 DNA follows: TGTGCCAGCAGCCGGACTAGCGGGGACTACAATGAGCAGTTCTTC. Translated: CASSRTSGDYNEQFF.

The V call is TRBV11-2, the J call TRBJ2-7; weak D call: TRBD2 (7 bases). The CDR3 runs 17 residues. CDR1 is SGHAT and CDR2 is FQNNGV in the germline V gene. V shed 1 base and J shed 5 bases, with 21 bases lying between them. The CDR3 bases are TGTGCCAGCAGCTTAGCTGGGGGGGGCGCGATGATCAACGAGCAGTACTTC. Encoded protein: CASSLAGGGAMINEQYF.